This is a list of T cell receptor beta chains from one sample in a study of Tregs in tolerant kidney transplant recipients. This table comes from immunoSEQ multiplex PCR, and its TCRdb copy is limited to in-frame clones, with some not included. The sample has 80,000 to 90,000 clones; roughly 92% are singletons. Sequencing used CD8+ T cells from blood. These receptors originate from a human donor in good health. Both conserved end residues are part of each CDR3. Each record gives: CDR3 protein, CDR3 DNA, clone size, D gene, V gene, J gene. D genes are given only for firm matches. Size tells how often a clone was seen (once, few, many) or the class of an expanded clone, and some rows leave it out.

CASSTPGTGDQETQYF,TGTGCCAGCAGCACCCCCGGGACAGGGGACCAAGAGACCCAGTACTTC,NA,TRBD1,TRBV27,TRBJ2-5
CASSGTYYNEQFF,TGTGCCAGCAGCGGGACTTACTACAATGAGCAGTTCTTC,NA,NA,TRBV27,TRBJ2-1
CSVAGLGDSYNEQFF,TGCAGCGTTGCCGGGTTAGGGGACTCCTACAATGAGCAGTTCTTC,NA,NA,TRBV29-1,TRBJ2-1
CASSQDLRDRELGNQPQHF,TGCGCCAGCAGCCAAGATCTCCGGGACAGGGAGTTGGGCAATCAGCCCCAGCATTTT,NA,TRBD1,TRBV4-1,TRBJ1-5
CASSIRSEPYEQYF,TGTGCCAGTAGTATCCGGAGTGAACCCTACGAGCAGTACTTC,NA,NA,TRBV19,TRBJ2-7
CASGPDAGQLYEQYF,TGCGCCAGCGGCCCTGACGCCGGACAGCTCTACGAGCAGTACTTC,few,NA,TRBV5-1,TRBJ2-7
CASSHRQGAAYEQYF,TGCGCCAGCAGCCACCGACAGGGGGCCGCCTACGAGCAGTACTTC,NA,TRBD1,TRBV4-1,TRBJ2-7
CASSLSSGGIRSDEQFF,TGTGCCAGCAGCTTATCTAGCGGGGGAATCCGTAGCGATGAGCAGTTCTTC,NA,TRBD2,TRBV7-9,TRBJ2-1
CASSQVPWGLYNEQFF,TGCGCCAGCAGCCAAGTACCGTGGGGACTTTACAATGAGCAGTTCTTC,NA,NA,TRBV4-1,TRBJ2-1
CASSGEQGTPYEQYF,TGCGCCAGCAGCGGAGAACAGGGGACCCCCTACGAGCAGTACTTC,NA,TRBD1,TRBV5-1,TRBJ2-7
CASSLLASGRWNEQYF,TGTGCCAGCTCACTCTTGGCTAGCGGGAGGTGGAACGAGCAGTACTTC,NA,TRBD2,TRBV18,TRBJ2-7
CASSQDWGQGTYEQYF,TGTGCCAGCAGCCAAGATTGGGGACAGGGGACCTACGAGCAGTACTTC,NA,TRBD1,TRBV14,TRBJ2-7
CASSDTAFTGELFF,TGTGCCAGCAGCGACACCGCCTTCACCGGGGAGCTGTTTTTT,NA,NA,TRBV2,TRBJ2-2
CATPGQTYNEQFF,TGTGCCACCCCGGGACAGACCTACAATGAGCAGTTCTTC,NA,TRBD1,TRBV2,TRBJ2-1
CASSATGAAETQYF,TGTGCCAGCAGCGCCACAGGGGCCGCAGAGACCCAGTACTTC,NA,TRBD1,TRBV9,TRBJ2-5
CASRPGSFNEKLFF,TGTGCCAGCAGACCAGGGTCGTTTAATGAAAAACTGTTTTTT,NA,NA,TRBV7-6,TRBJ1-4
CASSPEAWLAAEKLFF,TGTGCCAGCTCACCAGAAGCGTGGTTGGCGGCTGAAAAACTGTTTTTT,NA,NA,TRBV18,TRBJ1-4
CASSGGTGSYGYTF,TGTGCCAGCAGCGGGGGGACAGGGAGCTATGGCTACACCTTC,NA,TRBD1,TRBV9,TRBJ1-2
CAISDTGQGLREAFF,TGTGCCATCAGTGATACGGGACAGGGACTACGTGAAGCTTTCTTT,NA,TRBD1,TRBV10-3,TRBJ1-1
CASIDRGGLPEAFF,TGTGCCAGTATTGACAGGGGAGGTCTTCCTGAAGCTTTCTTT,NA,TRBD1,TRBV19,TRBJ1-1
CASRWENEQFF,TGCGCCAGCAGATGGGAAAATGAGCAGTTCTTC,NA,NA,TRBV5-1,TRBJ2-1
CASSVGTFSRGMYEQYF,TGTGCCAGCAGCGTAGGGACCTTTAGCAGGGGGATGTACGAGCAGTACTTC,once,TRBD1,TRBV9,TRBJ2-7
CASSYVGGSDTQYF,TGTGCCAGCAGTTACGTTGGGGGTTCAGATACGCAGTATTTT,once,NA,TRBV6-6,TRBJ2-3